The 13 T cell receptor beta chains listed next were all sequenced from one sample in a study of human thymus T cells. Assay: immunoSEQ multiplex PCR; the TCRdb copy retains only in-frame clones and omits some. The table lists tens of thousands of clones, 90% to 95% of them singletons, with 0.03% to 0.035% in the top ten. During corrective heart surgery, resections were taken, and the thymus tissue came from them. Material for sequencing was thymus tissue. The receptors come from a girl under three years old with a congenital heart defect but otherwise immunologically healthy.

The V and J genes are TRBV9 and TRBJ2-1; 8 bases are a match to TRBD2. The CDR3 is 15 residues long. CDR1 and CDR2 from the germline V gene are SGDLS and YYNGEE. Trimming cost V 6 bases and J 0 bases; bases outside gene matches: 5. The CDR3 sequence: CASIAAGVSYNEQFF. The CDR3 DNA is TGTGCCAGCATCGCAGCGGGAGTCTCCTACAATGAGCAGTTCTTC.

Written as DNA, the CDR3 is TGCGCCAGCAGAAGGGGACAGGACTCCTACGAGCAGTACTTC. Encoded protein: CASRRGQDSYEQYF. The chain carries TRBV5-1 and TRBJ2-7; 8 bases agree with TRBD1. V lost 5 bases to trimming and J lost 0 bases; unmatched junction nucleotides: 4. The germline V gene has CDR1 SGHRS and CDR2 YFSETQ. The CDR3 is 14 amino acids.

This chain connects TRBV19 to TRBJ2-2, with 11 bases matching TRBD2. J gave up 4 bases and V 7 bases, and 17 bases lay outside the gene matches. In germline, CDR1 is LNHDA, CDR2 SQIVND (reference sequence). The length of the CDR3 is 19 residues. The CDR3 sequence: CASTPFQLAGDTFTGELFF. The DNA of the CDR3 is TGTGCCAGTACTCCCTTCCAACTAGCGGGAGATACTTTCACCGGGGAGCTGTTTTTT.

The J gene is TRBJ1-2, the V gene TRBV27; a weak D match, TRBD1 (5 bases). The CDR3 contains 15 residues. Germline V gene data show CDR1 as MNHEY and CDR2 as SMNVEV (reference sequence). V was trimmed by 5 bases and J by 4 bases, leaving 17 bases between them. CDR3: CASSPRHEGAYGYTF. As DNA, the CDR3 is TGTGCCAGCAGTCCCCGACACGAAGGGGCCTATGGCTACACCTTC.

In its sample, this clone was seen once. The chain couples TRBV2 to TRBJ2-1; D might be TRBD2 (5 bases). The CDR3 is 16 amino acids. V was clipped by 7 bases and J by 7 bases, with 23 bases between them. Germline CDR1 reads SNHLY; CDR2 reads FYNNEI. CDR3 sequence (DNA): TGTGCCAGCAACCGAGGGCCAGGCGACTTAGTGAATGAGCAGTTCTTC. Protein: CASNRGPGDLVNEQFF.

This chain joins TRBV25-1 and TRBJ1-2, with 9 nucleotides matching TRBD1. V shed 6 bases and J 3 bases; nucleotides not matched to a gene: 11. CDR3 length: 16 amino acids. Germline loops: CDR1 MGHDK, CDR2 SYGVNS. The CDR3 is CASRPDRGTSDYGYTF. Written as DNA, the CDR3 is TGTGCCAGCAGACCTGACAGGGGGACCTCAGACTATGGCTACACCTTC.

The chain couples TRBV7-2 to TRBJ2-7; 11 bases match TRBD1. The CDR3 loop spans 16 amino acids. Germline V gene lookup returns CDR1 SGHTA and CDR2 FQGNSA. Trimming at V came to 0 bases and at J to 4 bases, leaving 5 bases not matched to a gene. The CDR3 spells CASSLARTGGPYEQYF. Written as DNA, the CDR3 is TGTGCCAGCAGCTTAGCAAGGACAGGGGGCCCATACGAGCAGTACTTC. The full variable domain, with the rest looked up from reference TRBV7-2 and TRBJ2-7, is GAGVSQSPSNKVTEKGKDVELRCDPISGHTALYWYRQSLGQGLEFLIYFQGNSAPDKSGLPSDRFSAERTGGSVSTLTIQRTQQEDSAVYLCASSLARTGGPYEQYFGPGTRLTVT.

The chain is built from TRBV28 and TRBJ2-7; 9 bases match TRBD2. Germline values: CDR1 MDHEN, CDR2 SYDVKM. The CDR3 spans 18 residues. The V gene end was trimmed by 5 bases and the J gene end by 3 bases; junction bases not matched to a gene: 17. CDR3 loop: CASSPPRLGREGSYEQYF. In DNA form, the CDR3 reads TGTGCCAGCAGTCCGCCCCGCCTCGGGCGGGAGGGCAGCTACGAGCAGTACTTC.

The V gene is TRBV4-1, the J gene TRBJ1-2; no reliable D call. The CDR3 is 17 amino acids. The V gene lost 0 bases and the J gene lost 0 bases, with 14 bases spanning the gap. Germline assignment: CDR1 MGHRA and CDR2 YSYEKL. The DNA for the CDR3 is TGCGCCAGCAGCCAAGAGAGTTGGAATATAGCTAACTATGGCTACACCTTC. It yields the protein CASSQESWNIANYGYTF.

The J gene is TRBJ1-3, the V gene TRBV7-9; D is possibly TRBD1 (6 bases). Deletions cut 5 bases from V and 2 bases from J, with 10 bases between. The CDR3 is 14 amino acids. Germline CDR1 SEHNR, CDR2 FQNEAQ (reference sequence). The CDR3 nucleotides read TGTGCCAGCAGCGAACAGGGCCCTGGAAACACCATATATTTT. The encoded protein is CASSEQGPGNTIYF.

The chain combines TRBV5-6 with TRBJ1-4; 8 bases are shared with TRBD1. Germline values: CDR1 SGHDT, CDR2 YYEEEE. Losses at the gene ends were 4 bases for V and 6 bases for J; bases not matched to a gene: 5. This CDR3 spans 14 amino acids. CDR3 protein: CASSADREDEKLFF. The DNA for the CDR3 is TGTGCCAGCAGCGCGGACAGGGAAGATGAAAAACTGTTTTTT.

The chain joins TRBV27 to TRBJ2-7, with TRBD2 matching 9 bases. Trimming removed 3 bases from V and 6 bases from J; junction bases left unmatched: 12. The CDR3 has 16 residues. The V gene's germline CDR1 is MNHEY and CDR2 SMNVEV (reference sequence). The DNA of the CDR3 is TGTGCCAGCAGTTTCTTTAGCGGGAGCCCAAGGAGCGAGCAGTACTTC. The encoded protein is CASSFFSGSPRSEQYF.

The rearrangement links TRBV27 to TRBJ2-3; 13 nucleotides align to TRBD2. In germline, CDR1 is MNHEY, CDR2 SMNVEV (reference sequence). J gave up 0 bases and V 6 bases, and 9 bases lay outside the gene matches. This CDR3 has 18 amino acids. The CDR3 DNA sequence: TGTGCCAGCAGCCCGACTAGCGGGAGGTCTCTTAGCACAGATACGCAGTATTTT. This codes for CASSPTSGRSLSTDTQYF.